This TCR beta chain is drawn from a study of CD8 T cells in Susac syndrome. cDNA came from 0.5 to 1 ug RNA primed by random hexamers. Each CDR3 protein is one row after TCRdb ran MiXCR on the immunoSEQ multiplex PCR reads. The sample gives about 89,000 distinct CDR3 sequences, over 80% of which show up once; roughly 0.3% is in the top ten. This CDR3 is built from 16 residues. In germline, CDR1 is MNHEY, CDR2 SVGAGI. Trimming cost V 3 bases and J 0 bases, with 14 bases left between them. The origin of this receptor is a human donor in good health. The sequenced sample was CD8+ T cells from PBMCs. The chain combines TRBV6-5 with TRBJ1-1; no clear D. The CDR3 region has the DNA TGTGCCAGCAGTTATTCCCAGGATCTCATGAACACTGAAGCTTTCTTT. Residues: CASSYSQDLMNTEAFF.